This TCR beta chain was recorded in a study of tumor and adjacent non-tumor tissue in lung cancer. Study-level background: The cohort had around twelve adenocarcinoma, 2 squamous cell and 1 small cell patients. Each sample yielded some 4 million productive TCRbeta reads on average.

This sample's RNA came from whole unsorted tissue. About this clonotype: As yet, its antigen is unknown.

Findings and limits, study-wide: TCR diversity was significantly greater in tumor than normal lung tissue.

The library came from three nested PCR rounds adapted from ARM-PCR protocols. One entry per CDR3 protein results from TCRdb running MiXCR on the multiplex PCR reads. The sample holds approximately 76,000 distinct CDR3 sequences, nearly 70% seen once. The origin of this receptor is a woman between 70 and 85 years old with non-small cell lung cancer. Sequenced input: lung tumor tissue.

CDR3: CASSKRTISDTQYF. Written as DNA, the CDR3 is TGTGCCAGCAGCAAGCGGACTATTTCAGATACGCAGTATTTT. J is TRBJ2-3 and V is TRBV12-3 or TRBV12-4; D may be TRBD2 (6 bases). The CDR3 totals 14 residues. V was trimmed by 6 bases and J by 4 bases, leaving 14 bases between them.